One sample yielded the 24 T cell receptor beta chains listed below, sequenced in a study of blood T cells in healthy people across ages. With a J-beta primer mix and a sample-barcoded 5' primer, a second PCR ran about 7 to 12 cycles. In TCRdb, the 5' RACE reads were re-called with MiXCR into one record per CDR3 protein. The table has more than 650,000 distinct CDR3 sequences, about 20% seen once. Sequenced input: blood. These receptors all stem from a man aged 65 to 85 in good health.

This chain joins TRBV20-1 and TRBJ2-4; the D gene is possibly TRBD1 (6 bases). Deletions cut 3 bases from V and 0 bases from J, with 12 bases between. Germline loops: CDR1 DFQATT, CDR2 SNEGSKA (reference sequence). The CDR3 spans 15 residues. CDR3 amino acids: CSAREQGIAKNIQYF. Here the CDR3 DNA reads TGCAGTGCTAGGGAACAGGGAATAGCCAAAAACATTCAGTACTTC.

This clonotype has more than one count but fewer than ten. The genes are TRBV6-6 and TRBJ2-7; D unresolved. Germline V CDR1 and CDR2: MNHNY, SVGAGI (reference sequence). The CDR3 has 12 amino acids. V was trimmed by 2 bases and J by 3 bases, leaving 5 bases between them. In DNA, the CDR3 is TGTGCCAGCAGTTACGACCTCTACGAGCAGTACTTC. Its protein product is CASSYDLYEQYF.

The V and J genes are TRBV27 and TRBJ2-6; TRBD1 is a possible D gene (6 bases). Trimming took 5 bases from V and 0 from J, leaving 11 bases between them. Germline assignment: CDR1 MNHEY and CDR2 SMNVEV (reference sequence). CDR3 size: 16 residues. This CDR3 reads CASSKTGSSGANVLTF. The CDR3, as DNA: TGTGCCAGCAGTAAGACAGGTAGCTCTGGGGCCAACGTCCTGACTTTC.

This clonotype appeared a few times. V usage is TRBV20-1 and J usage is TRBJ2-1; TRBD2 aligns across 8 bases. The CDR3 totals 15 residues. V shed 6 bases, J shed 0 bases, and the junction held 7 bases outside the gene matches. Per the germline V gene, CDR1 is DFQATT and CDR2 is SNEGSKA (reference sequence). Here the CDR3 DNA reads TGCAGTGCCCCAACTAGCGGAAGCTCCTACAATGAGCAGTTCTTC. Its translation: CSAPTSGSSYNEQFF.

A few counts support this clonotype. The chain is built from TRBV9 and TRBJ1-3; D unresolved. Germline loops: CDR1 SGDLS, CDR2 YYNGEE. The CDR3 contains 15 residues. The germline V and J ends were trimmed by 0 bases and 1 base, with 8 bases remaining between them. The CDR3 spells CASSVEGISGNTIYF. In nucleotides, the CDR3 is TGTGCCAGCAGCGTAGAGGGTATTTCTGGAAACACCATATATTTT.

There are a few counts of this clonotype. CDR3 sequence: CASSLWGYRTDTQYF. In nucleotides, the CDR3 is TGTGCCAGCAGCTTATGGGGGTACCGCACAGATACGCAGTATTTT. The chain joins TRBV11-1 to TRBJ2-3, with D tentatively TRBD1 or TRBD2 (5 bases each). The germline gives CDR1 SGHAT, CDR2 FQDESV (reference sequence). The CDR3 is 15 amino acids. The V end lost 2 bases, the J end lost 1 base, and 10 bases lay between the germline ends. The full variable domain, completed using reference TRBV11-1 and TRBJ2-3, is EAEVAQSPRYKITEKSQAVAFWCDPISGHATLYWYRQILGQGPELLVQFQDESVVDDSQLPKDRFSAERLKGVDSTLKIQPAELGDSAMYLCASSLWGYRTDTQYFGPGTRLTVL.

The chain recombines TRBV12-3 or TRBV12-4 with TRBJ2-1; D gene unclear. The CDR3 is made up of 11 amino acids. Trimming removed 6 bases at V and 8 bases at J, with 8 bases between. Written as DNA, the CDR3 is TGTGCCAGCAGACGTAACTATGAGCAGTTCTTC. Translation: CASRRNYEQFF.

This chain links TRBV6-6 with TRBJ2-1; possibly TRBD1 or TRBD2 for D (5 bases each). This CDR3 comprises 14 residues. CDR1 and CDR2 from the germline V gene are MNHNY and SVGAGI (reference sequence). Trimming pared 4 bases from V and 3 bases from J, leaving 10 bases between. The chain's CDR3 is CASSFGTYYNEQFF. The DNA of the CDR3 is TGTGCCAGCAGTTTCGGGACCTACTACAATGAGCAGTTCTTC.

This clonotype was recorded a few times. V gene TRBV20-1 combines with J gene TRBJ2-5, with TRBD1 matching over 9 bases. The J call may be incorrect, as the DNA end agrees better with TRBJ2-1. The CDR3 runs 14 residues. Germline CDR1 and CDR2: DFQATT and SNEGSKA (reference sequence). The CDR3 is CSARRGQGFNEQFF. The CDR3 DNA reads TGCAGTGCTAGACGGGGACAGGGCTTCAATGAGCAGTTCTTC.

The chain is built from TRBV10-3 and TRBJ1-2, with D unresolved. V was pared by 7 bases and J by 5 bases, with 17 bases between. CDR1 is ENHRY and CDR2 is SYGVKD in the germline V gene. This CDR3 comprises 14 residues. The CDR3 reads CAIKDTGVGYGYTF. CDR3 coding DNA: TGTGCCATCAAGGATACGGGAGTGGGTTATGGCTACACCTTC.

The CDR3 DNA reads as TGTGCCAGCAGACCACCGGGCCAGAAATTCACAGATACGCAGTATTTT. This translates into CASRPPGQKFTDTQYF. This chain uses TRBV6-5 with TRBJ2-3; D is unclear. The V end lost 6 bases, the J end lost 2 bases, and 18 bases lay between the germline ends. The CDR3 runs to 16 residues. Germline lookup yields CDR1 MNHEY and CDR2 SVGAGI.

This clonotype turned up a few times. This chain connects TRBV28 to TRBJ1-1; D uncertain. Germline CDR1 is MDHEN and CDR2 is SYDVKM. The CDR3 has 11 residues. Trimming pared 5 bases from V and 3 bases from J, leaving 4 bases between. CDR3 coding DNA: TGTGCCAGCAGTAGGTACACTGAAGCTTTCTTT. Its protein is CASSRYTEAFF.

The chain uses TRBV7-8 and TRBJ2-7; 8 bases map to TRBD2. This CDR3 region has 15 residues. CDR1 and CDR2 (germline): SGHVS, FQNEAQ. V shed 3 bases, J shed 1 base, and the junction held 5 bases outside the gene matches. The CDR3 bases are TGTGCCAGCAGCTTCAAAGCGGGAGCTTCCTACGAGCAGTACGTC. As protein: CASSFKAGASYEQYV.

This clonotype showed up just a few times. The chain combines TRBV6-6 with TRBJ1-5, with D perhaps matching TRBD1 (6 bases). V was trimmed by 6 bases and J by 2 bases, leaving 17 bases between them. Germline CDR1 reads MNHNY; CDR2 reads SVGAGI (reference sequence). The CDR3 is made up of 16 amino acids. CDR3 protein: CASRTNRVKGNQPQHF. The CDR3 DNA follows: TGTGCCAGCAGGACAAACAGGGTTAAAGGCAATCAGCCCCAGCATTTT.

The chain employs TRBV21-1 and TRBJ2-6. TRBV21-1 is designated a pseudogene. This CDR3 contains 16 residues. Here the CDR3 DNA reads TGTTCCAGCAGCATTAGGCAGGTCTCTGGGGCCAACGTCCTGACTTTC. Its translation: CSSSIRQVSGANVLTF.

This rearrangement joins TRBV5-4 to TRBJ2-6, with D unclear. The CDR3 totals 17 residues. Looked up from germline, CDR1 is SGHNT and CDR2 is YYREEE (reference sequence). V lost 3 bases, J lost 0 bases, and 13 bases lay in between. CDR3 in amino acids: CASSSHILSSGANVLTF. The DNA for the CDR3 is TGTGCCAGCAGCTCCCACATATTGAGCTCTGGGGCCAACGTCCTGACTTTC. Drawing the rest from reference TRBV5-4 and TRBJ2-6, the complete variable domain is ETGVTQSPTHLIKTRGQQVTLRCSSQSGHNTVSWYQQALGQGPQFIFQYYREEENGRGNFPPRFSGLQFPNYSSELNVNALELDDSALYLCASSSHILSSGANVLTFGAGSRLTVL.

This clonotype has a handful of counts. The chain uses TRBV30 and TRBJ1-3; D is undetermined. Germline V gives CDR1 GTSNPN, CDR2 SVGIG (reference sequence). CDR3 length: 14 amino acids. Deletions cut 2 bases from V and 0 bases from J, with 8 bases between. The CDR3 region has the DNA TGTGCCTGGAGTCCCGGGAGCTCTGGAAACACCATATATTTT. The encoded protein is CAWSPGSSGNTIYF. Using reference TRBV30 and TRBJ1-3 for the parts outside the CDR3, the full variable domain is SQTIHQWPATLVQPVGSPLSLECTVEGTSNPNLYWYRQAAGRGLQLLFYSVGIGQISSEVPQNLSASRPQDRQFILSSKKLLLSDSGFYLCAWSPGSSGNTIYFGEGSWLTVV.

With regard to this clonotype: The junction and the germline gene differ at one end; a read error may be behind it. The chain has TRBV6-1 and TRBJ2-3, with a possible D match to TRBD2 (6 bases). The CDR3 is 12 amino acids. Germline V gives CDR1 MNHNS, CDR2 SASEGT. The CDR3 DNA is TGTGCCAGCAGCGACTGGAGGGATACGCACTATTTT. This gives the protein CASSDWRDTHYF.

Comment on this clonotype: It is likely a read error, because the conserved phenylalanine at the end of the CDR3 is missing. In DNA, the CDR3 is TGTGCCACCAGCGGATCTATGGGGCTAGCCAAAAACATTCAGTACCTC. Its translation: CATSGSMGLAKNIQYL. V and J are TRBV15 and TRBJ2-4; tentatively, D is TRBD1 (5 bases). V lost 5 bases and J 0 bases, leaving 14 bases between the germline ends. Germline values: CDR1 LNHNV, CDR2 YYDKDF (reference sequence). The CDR3 sequence is 16 residues long.

As to this clonotype: One end of the junction fails to match germline, which may point to a read error. The rearrangement joins TRBV12-3 or TRBV12-4 to TRBJ1-3, with a tentative D call TRBD1 (5 bases). The CDR3 loop spans 15 amino acids. The CDR3 bases are TGTGCCAGCAGTGCGGGACTCAGCTCTGGAAGCACCATATATTTT. It codes for CASSAGLSSGSTIYF.

In this sample, this clonotype turned up many times. The V call is TRBV28, the J call TRBJ2-7; TRBD2 might be the D (5 bases). V shed 1 base and J shed 2 bases, with 15 bases lying between them. Germline CDR1 MDHEN, CDR2 SYDVKM. The CDR3 runs 16 residues. CDR3 loop: CASSLLVGEFTYEQYF. CDR3 coding DNA: TGTGCCAGCAGTTTATTAGTGGGAGAGTTCACCTACGAGCAGTACTTC.

This clonotype has just a few counts. The chain combines TRBV29-1 with TRBJ2-6; D is perhaps TRBD1 (6 bases). From germline, CDR1 is SQVTM and CDR2 ANQGSEA. Trimming removed 3 bases at V and 0 bases at J, with 12 bases between. The CDR3 consists of 16 residues. The CDR3 protein is CSVEGTGSSGANVLTF. DNA of the CDR3: TGCAGCGTTGAGGGAACAGGGAGCTCTGGGGCCAACGTCCTGACTTTC.

This rearrangement joins TRBV4-2 to TRBJ2-3, with TRBD1 matching over 12 bases. There are 16 residues in the CDR3. Germline loops: CDR1 LGHNA, CDR2 YNFKEQ. Unmatched junction bases numbered 5, after V lost 5 bases and J lost 2 bases. In nucleotides, the CDR3 is TGTGCCAGCAGCTTGGGACAGGGGGCCAACACAGATACGCAGTATTTT. It yields the protein CASSLGQGANTDTQYF.

This clonotype was found a few times. In nucleotides, the CDR3 is TGTGCCAGTAGTAGCGGGACAGGGATCCGCCACGAGCAGTACTTC. Translated, it gives CASSSGTGIRHEQYF. The gene calls are TRBV19 and TRBJ2-7, with TRBD1 identical over 9 bases. The CDR3 extends over 15 amino acids. Germline loops: CDR1 LNHDA, CDR2 SQIVND (reference sequence). V trimming: 4 bases; J trimming: 5 bases; junction bases outside the gene matches: 9.